One T cell receptor (beta chain) is described in this entry. Data came from immunoSEQ multiplex PCR; TCRdb stores just in-frame clones and leaves some out. The data hold around 1,900,000 clones, with around 95% observed a single time. The sample originates from a study of shared clonotypes between healthy human individuals. The CDR3 loop spans 15 amino acids. J lost 5 bases, V lost 7 bases, and 13 bases had no gene match. Germline assignment: CDR1 LNHNV and CDR2 YYDKDF (reference sequence). CD45RO-negative, CCR7-positively selected cells formed the naive CD8 fraction, excluding terminally differentiated effector memory CD45RA+ cells.

The receptor was derived from a man in his late teens or twenties in good health. Some clones in this sample may be carry-over from other donors' samples. V and J are TRBV15 and TRBJ2-5; 7 bases map to TRBD1. The specimen sequenced was naive CD8+ T cells from PBMCs. Here the CDR3 reads CATTIYRGPGETQYF. The CDR3 bases are TGTGCCACCACAATCTACAGGGGTCCAGGGGAGACCCAGTACTTC.